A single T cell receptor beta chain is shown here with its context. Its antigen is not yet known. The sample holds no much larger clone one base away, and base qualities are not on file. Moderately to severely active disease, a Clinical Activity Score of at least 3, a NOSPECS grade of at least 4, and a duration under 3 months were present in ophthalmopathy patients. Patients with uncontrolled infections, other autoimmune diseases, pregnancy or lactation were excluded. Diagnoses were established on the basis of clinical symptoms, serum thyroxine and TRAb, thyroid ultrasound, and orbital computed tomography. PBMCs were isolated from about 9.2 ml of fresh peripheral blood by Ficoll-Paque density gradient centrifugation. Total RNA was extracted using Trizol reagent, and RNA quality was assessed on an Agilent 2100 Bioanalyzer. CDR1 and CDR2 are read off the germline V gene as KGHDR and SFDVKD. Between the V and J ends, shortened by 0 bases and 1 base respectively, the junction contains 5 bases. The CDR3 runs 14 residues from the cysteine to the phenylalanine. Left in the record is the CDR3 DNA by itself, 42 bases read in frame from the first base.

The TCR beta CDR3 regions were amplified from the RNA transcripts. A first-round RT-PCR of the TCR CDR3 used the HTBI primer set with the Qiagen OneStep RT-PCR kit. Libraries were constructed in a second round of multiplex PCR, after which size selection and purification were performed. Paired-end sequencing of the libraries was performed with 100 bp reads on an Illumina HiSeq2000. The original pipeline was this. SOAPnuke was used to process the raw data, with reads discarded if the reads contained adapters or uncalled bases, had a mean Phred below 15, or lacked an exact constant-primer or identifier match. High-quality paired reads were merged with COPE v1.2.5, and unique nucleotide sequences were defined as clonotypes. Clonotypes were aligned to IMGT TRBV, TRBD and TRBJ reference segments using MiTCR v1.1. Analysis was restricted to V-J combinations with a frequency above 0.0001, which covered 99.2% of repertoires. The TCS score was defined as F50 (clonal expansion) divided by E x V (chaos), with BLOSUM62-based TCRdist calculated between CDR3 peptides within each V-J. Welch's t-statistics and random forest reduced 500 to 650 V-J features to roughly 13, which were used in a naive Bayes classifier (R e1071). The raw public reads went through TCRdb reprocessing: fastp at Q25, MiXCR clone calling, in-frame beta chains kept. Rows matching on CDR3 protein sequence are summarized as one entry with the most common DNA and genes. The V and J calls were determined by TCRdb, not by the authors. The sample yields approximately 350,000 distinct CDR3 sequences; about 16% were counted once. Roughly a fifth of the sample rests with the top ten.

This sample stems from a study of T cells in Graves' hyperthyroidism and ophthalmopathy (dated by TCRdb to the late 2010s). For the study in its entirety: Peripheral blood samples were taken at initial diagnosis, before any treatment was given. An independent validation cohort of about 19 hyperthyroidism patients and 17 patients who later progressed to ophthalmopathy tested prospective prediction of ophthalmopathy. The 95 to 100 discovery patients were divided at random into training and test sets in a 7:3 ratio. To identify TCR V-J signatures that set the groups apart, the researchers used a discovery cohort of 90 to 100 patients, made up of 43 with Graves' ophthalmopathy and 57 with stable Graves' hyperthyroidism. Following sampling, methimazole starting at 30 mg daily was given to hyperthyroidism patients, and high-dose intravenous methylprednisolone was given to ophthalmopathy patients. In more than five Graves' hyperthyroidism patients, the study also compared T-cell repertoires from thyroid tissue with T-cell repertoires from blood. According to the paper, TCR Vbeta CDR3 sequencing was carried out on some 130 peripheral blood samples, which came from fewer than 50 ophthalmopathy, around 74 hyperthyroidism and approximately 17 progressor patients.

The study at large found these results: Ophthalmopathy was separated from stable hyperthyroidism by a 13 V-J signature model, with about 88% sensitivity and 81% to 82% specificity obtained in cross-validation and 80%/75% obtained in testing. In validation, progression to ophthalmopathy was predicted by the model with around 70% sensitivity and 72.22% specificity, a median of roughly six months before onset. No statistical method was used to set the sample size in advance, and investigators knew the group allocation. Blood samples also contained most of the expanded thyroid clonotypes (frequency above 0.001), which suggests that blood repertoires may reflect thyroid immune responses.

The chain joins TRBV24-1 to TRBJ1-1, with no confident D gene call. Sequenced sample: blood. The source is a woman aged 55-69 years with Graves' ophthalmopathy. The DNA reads TGTGCCACCAGTGATTTGCAAGCGAACACTGAAGCTTTCTTT. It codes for CATSDLQANTEAFF.